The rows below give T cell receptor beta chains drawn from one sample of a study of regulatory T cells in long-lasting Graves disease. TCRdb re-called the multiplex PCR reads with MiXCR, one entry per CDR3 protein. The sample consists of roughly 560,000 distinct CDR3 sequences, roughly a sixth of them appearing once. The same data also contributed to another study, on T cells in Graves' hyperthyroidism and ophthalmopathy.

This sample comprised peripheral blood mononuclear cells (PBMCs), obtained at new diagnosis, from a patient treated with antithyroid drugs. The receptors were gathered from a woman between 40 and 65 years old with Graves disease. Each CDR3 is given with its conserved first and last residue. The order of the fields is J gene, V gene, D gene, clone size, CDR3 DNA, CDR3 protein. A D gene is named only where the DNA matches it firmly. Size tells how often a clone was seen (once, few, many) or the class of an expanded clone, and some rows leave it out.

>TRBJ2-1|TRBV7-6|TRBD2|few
TGTGCCAGCAGCTTCTTCCTCGGGACTAGCAATGAGCAGTTCTTC
CASSFFLGTSNEQFF
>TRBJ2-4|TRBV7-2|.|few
TGTGCCAGCAGCCCCCCTGTTCCAAACATTCAGTACTTC
CASSPPVPNIQYF
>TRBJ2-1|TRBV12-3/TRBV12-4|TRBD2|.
TGTGCCAGCAGTGGAACTAGCGGGGGACCCGTGTATGAGCAGTTCTTC
CASSGTSGGPVYEQFF
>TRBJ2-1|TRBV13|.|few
TGTGCCAGCAGTTTATTGGTTCGGGACTCCCCTTCGATGGAGCAGTTCTTC
CASSLLVRDSPSMEQFF
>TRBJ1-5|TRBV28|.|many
TGTGCCAGCAGTTTATCTTTTCAGCCCCAGCATTTT
CASSLSFQPQHF
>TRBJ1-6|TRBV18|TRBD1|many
TGTGCCAGCTCACCCGACAGGGCAAGTTCACCCCTCCACTTT
CASSPDRASSPLHF
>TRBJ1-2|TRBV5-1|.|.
TGCGCCAGCAGCTTGAGGGACACCTCTAACTATGGCTACACCTTC
CASSLRDTSNYGYTF
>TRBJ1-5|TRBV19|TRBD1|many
TGTGCCATTAGGACAGGACTTAGCAATCAGCCCCAGCATTTT
CAIRTGLSNQPQHF
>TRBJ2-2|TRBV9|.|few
TGTGCCAGCAGCTGGGGTCTCACCGGGGAGCTGTTTTTT
CASSWGLTGELFF
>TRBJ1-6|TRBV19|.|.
TGTGCCAGTAGTACGTGGAATTCACCCCTCCACTTT
CASSTWNSPLHF
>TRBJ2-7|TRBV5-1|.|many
TGCGCCAGCAGGGGGACTCAATACGAGCAGTACTTC
CASRGTQYEQYF
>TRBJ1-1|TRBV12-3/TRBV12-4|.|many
TGTGCCAGCAGTCCCTCCGGGACACTGAACACTGAAGCTTTCTTT
CASSPSGTLNTEAFF
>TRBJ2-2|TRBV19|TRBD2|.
TGTGCCACGCTAGCGGTCCCCGGGGAGCTGTTTTTT
CATLAVPGELFF
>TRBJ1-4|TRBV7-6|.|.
TGTGCCAGCAGCTTAGTCCGGGGACCGACGGTGGAAAAACTGTTTTTT
CASSLVRGPTVEKLFF
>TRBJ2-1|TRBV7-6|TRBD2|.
TGTGCCAGCAGCCCAACTAGCGGGGGTAGCCTCGTTGAGCAGTTCTTC
CASSPTSGGSLVEQFF
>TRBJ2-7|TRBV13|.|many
TGTGCCAGCAGCTTAAAACTCCTACCCTACGAGCAGTACTTC
CASSLKLLPYEQYF
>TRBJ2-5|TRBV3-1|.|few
TGTGCCAGCAGCCTCCTCCGGGGGGAGACCCAGTACTTC
CASSLLRGETQYF
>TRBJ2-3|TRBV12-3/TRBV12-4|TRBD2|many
TGTGCCAGCAGTCCGAGACTAGCGGGGGGTGGTACGCAGTATTTT
CASSPRLAGGGTQYF
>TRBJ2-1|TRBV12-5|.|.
TGTGCTAGTGGTTTCCTACAGGGAAGGTCCTACAATGAGCAGTTCTTC
CASGFLQGRSYNEQFF
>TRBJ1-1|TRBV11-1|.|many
TGTGCCAGCAGCTTAGAGGTTCGTCCAGGGACCGGTGAAGCTTTCTTT
CASSLEVRPGTGEAFF
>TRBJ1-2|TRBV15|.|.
TGTGCCACCAGCGGAGTACCGAACAGGGTTGATGGCTACACCTTC
CATSGVPNRVDGYTF
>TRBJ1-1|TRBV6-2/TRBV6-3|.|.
TGTGCCAGCTGCTCCCGGGACGGAGACATGAACACTGAAGCTTTCTTT
CASCSRDGDMNTEAFF
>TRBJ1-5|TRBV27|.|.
TGTGCCAGCAATGATCAGGGGCCCTGGCCCCAGCATTTT
CASNDQGPWPQHF
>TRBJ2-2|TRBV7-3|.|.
TGTGCCAGCAGCGAAGGGGGGATTATCGCCGGGGAGCTGTTTTTT
CASSEGGIIAGELFF
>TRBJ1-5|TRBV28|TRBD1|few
TGTGCCAGCGGAAGACAGGGAGGGGGTCAGCCCCAGCATTTT
CASGRQGGGQPQHF
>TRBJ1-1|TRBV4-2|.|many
TGTGCCAGCAGCCTTAGGCCAGGAGAGAACACTGAAGCTTTCTTT
CASSLRPGENTEAFF
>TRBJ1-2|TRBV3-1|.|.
TGTGCCAGCAGCCAAGATCTTGGGGGGGATAACTATGGCTACACCTTC
CASSQDLGGDNYGYTF
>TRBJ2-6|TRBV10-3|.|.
TGTGCCATCAGTGGGGCGTTTGACTCTGGGGCCAACGTCCTGACTTTC
CAISGAFDSGANVLTF
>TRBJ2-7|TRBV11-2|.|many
TGTGCCAGCAGCTTCGGAGCTCCCGAGCAGTACTTC
CASSFGAPEQYF
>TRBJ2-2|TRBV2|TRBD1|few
TGTGCCAGCCGAAAGCAGGGGGCCGGGGAGCTGTTTTTT
CASRKQGAGELFF
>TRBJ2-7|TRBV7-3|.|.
TGTGCCAGCAGCCCCTTATTAGGATACTTC
CASSPLLGYF
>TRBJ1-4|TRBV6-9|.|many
TGTGCCAGCAGTTACTCATCAGGGAATGAAAAACTGTTTTTT
CASSYSSGNEKLFF
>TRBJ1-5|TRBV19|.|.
TGTGCCAGCCAGACGGAGCAATATAGCAATCAGCCCCAGCATTTT
CASQTEQYSNQPQHF
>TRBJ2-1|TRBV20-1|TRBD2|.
TGCAGTGCTAGAGATCCGAGCGGGGGGAACAATGAGCAGTTCTTC
CSARDPSGGNNEQFF
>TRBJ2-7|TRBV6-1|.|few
TGTGCCAGCAGCCCTCGGGAAAGCTACGAGCAGTACTTC
CASSPRESYEQYF
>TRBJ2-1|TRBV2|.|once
TGTGCCCCCCGTAAGCCGCAGGGGAAGAGCTCCTACAATGAGCAGTTCTTC
CAPRKPQGKSSYNEQFF
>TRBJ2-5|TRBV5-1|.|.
TGCGCCAGCAGCTTGGAGCATTTAGGGGAGACCCAGTACTTC
CASSLEHLGETQYF
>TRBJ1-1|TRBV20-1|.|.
TGCAGTGCTAGAGGGAAGTGGGACACTGAAGCTTTCTTT
CSARGKWDTEAFF
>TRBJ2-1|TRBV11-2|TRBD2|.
TGTGCCAGCAGCTTAGGGACTAGCGTTTACAATGAGCAGTTCTTC
CASSLGTSVYNEQFF
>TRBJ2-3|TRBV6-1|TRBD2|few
TGTGCCAGCAGACCAGCGGGGGCCCCCACAGATACGCAGTATTTT
CASRPAGAPTDTQYF
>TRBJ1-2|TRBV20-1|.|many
TGCAGTGCCCCTGGCCGAACTAACTATGGCTACACCTTC
CSAPGRTNYGYTF
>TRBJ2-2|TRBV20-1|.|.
TGCAGTGCTAGAGCTGGGGGTAGCACCGGGGAGCTGTTTTTT
CSARAGGSTGELFF
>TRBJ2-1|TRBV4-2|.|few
TGTGCCAGCAGCCTATTGGTGGGGACATACAATGAGCAGTTCTTC
CASSLLVGTYNEQFF
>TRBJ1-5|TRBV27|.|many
TGTGCCAGCAGTTTAGTGGGGTGGGGTCAGCCCCAGCATTTT
CASSLVGWGQPQHF
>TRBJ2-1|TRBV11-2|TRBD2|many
TGTGCCAGCAGCCGGACTAGCGGGGATAATGAGCAGTTCTTC
CASSRTSGDNEQFF
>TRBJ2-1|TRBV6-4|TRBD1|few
TGTGCCAGCAGTTACTCCGACAGGGGTGAGGGCAATGAGCAGTTCTTC
CASSYSDRGEGNEQFF
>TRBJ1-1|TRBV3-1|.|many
TGTGCCAGCAGCCAAGGTCCGGGATCGGCTGAAGCTTTCTTT
CASSQGPGSAEAFF
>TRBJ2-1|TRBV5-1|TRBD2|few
TGCGCCAGCAGCCAACTAGCGGGGGGGGTCAATGAGCAGTTCTTC
CASSQLAGGVNEQFF
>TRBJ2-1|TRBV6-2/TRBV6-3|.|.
TGTGCCAGCAGCTCAACTAACAATGAACAGCTCTTC
CASSSTNNEQLF
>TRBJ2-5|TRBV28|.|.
TGTGCCAGAGAGTTCCTCAGAAGGACTCCCCAAGAGACCCAGTACTTC
CAREFLRRTPQETQYF